This T cell receptor beta chain was sequenced for a study of somatic mutations in cytotoxic T cells in rheumatoid arthritis. Study conclusions and caveats: Compared with age-matched healthy controls, rheumatoid arthritis patients did not differ significantly in CD8+ T-cell clonality.

Trimming took off 3 bases at V and 1 base at J, with 5 bases between the two ends. The V gene's germline CDR1 is MNHNS and CDR2 SASEGT. CDR3 length equals 13 residues. Using immunoSEQ multiplex PCR, the repertoire was profiled, and TCRdb retains in-frame clones only, with some absent. The sample comprises more than 5,500 clones, around 80% of which are singletons, and roughly 9.8% rests with the top ten. Comment on this clone: What it recognizes is unknown.

The sample comprised CD8+ T cells sorted from blood. This chain uses TRBV6-1 with TRBJ2-3, with no clear D. This sequence was found in an adult with rheumatoid arthritis. CDR3 sequence: CASSDQGTDTQYF. CDR3 in DNA: TGTGCCAGCAGTGACCAGGGCACAGATACGCAGTATTTT.